The source of this TCR beta chain is a study of cytomegalovirus exposure and HLA in healthy donors. On the study more broadly: Among over 300 genotyped donors, roughly 81% fell in the Caucasian-associated ancestry cluster.

The PCR was carried out with 60 Vbeta primers and 13 Jbeta primers. Generated by immunoSEQ multiplex PCR, the TCRdb table keeps only in-frame clones and is missing some. The sample holds more than 40,000 clones. Study results and caveats: The HLA-A and HLA-B alleles of most subjects were reportedly predicted accurately from TCR beta sequences.

The CDR3 length is 18 residues. J was trimmed by 0 bases and V by 5 bases; bases with no gene match: 10. The germline V gene has CDR1 SGHAT and CDR2 FQNNGV. Comments on this clone: The antigen is unknown.

Sequenced input: PBMCs. This chain connects TRBV11-2 to TRBJ2-6, with 7 bases lining up with TRBD1. This clonotype was sampled from a man aged 40-49 years in good health and CMV-seropositive. CDR3 region: CASSQGVGFTSGANVLTF. The CDR3 nucleotides read TGTGCCAGCAGCCAGGGGGTTGGGTTTACCTCTGGGGCCAACGTCCTGACTTTC.